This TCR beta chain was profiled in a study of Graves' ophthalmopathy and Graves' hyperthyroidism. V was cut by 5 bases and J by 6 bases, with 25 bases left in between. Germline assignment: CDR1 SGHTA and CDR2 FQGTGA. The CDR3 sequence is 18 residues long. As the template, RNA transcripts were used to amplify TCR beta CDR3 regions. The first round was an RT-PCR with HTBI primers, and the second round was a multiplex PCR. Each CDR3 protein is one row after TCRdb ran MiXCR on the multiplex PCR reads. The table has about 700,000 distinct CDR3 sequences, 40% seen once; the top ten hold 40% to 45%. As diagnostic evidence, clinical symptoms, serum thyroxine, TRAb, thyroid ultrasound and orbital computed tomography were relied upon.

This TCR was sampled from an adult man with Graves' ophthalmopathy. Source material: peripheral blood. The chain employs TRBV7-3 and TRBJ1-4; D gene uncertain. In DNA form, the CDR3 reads TGTGCCAGCAGCACGAAAGGTTTGGGAGAGGCGGGTGATGAAAAACTGTTTTTT. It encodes CASSTKGLGEAGDEKLFF. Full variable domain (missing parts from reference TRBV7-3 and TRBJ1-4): GAGVSQTPSNKVTEKGKYVELRCDPISGHTALYWYRQSLGQGPEFLIYFQGTGAADDSGLPNDRFFAVRPEGSVSTLKIQRTERGDSAVYLCASSTKGLGEAGDEKLFFGSGTQLSVL.